The TCR beta chain described here comes from a study of T cell repertoires in cytomegalovirus infection. TCRdb processed the reads anew with MiXCR; each CDR3 protein has one entry. The sample includes around 710,000 distinct CDR3 sequences, just under 30% seen only once; the top ten take around 14%. Of note for this clonotype: The antigen is undetermined.

Germline-derived CDR1 and CDR2 are MGHDK and SYGVNS. The CDR3 has 14 residues. V lost 4 bases, J lost 1 base, and 10 bases lay in between. Sequencing used cultured CD8+ T cells from PBMCs, obtained from culture after CMV antigen stimulation. The receptor comes from a human donor in good health (CMV status not recorded). Some clones in this sample may be carry-over from other donors' samples. The chain combines TRBV25-1 with TRBJ1-1; tentative D call: TRBD1 (5 bases). CDR3 in amino acids: CASSAAGANTEAFF. CDR3 in DNA: TGTGCCAGCAGTGCCGCCGGGGCGAACACTGAAGCTTTCTTT.